The entry that follows covers one T cell receptor beta chain sequence. This record comes from a study of blood T cell repertoires in COVID-19. Study-wide background: Acute-phase and convalescent COVID-19 samples originated in the United States, Italy and Spain.

In the original analysis: Estimation of nucleated cell counts was performed using reference gene primer amplification. The method was immunoSEQ multiplex PCR; TCRdb's version includes in-frame clones alone and lacks a portion of them. That table gives V, J and clone size, and the DNA gave D and trimming. The sample carries 130,000 or so clones, over 75% recorded once. This CDR3 has 16 residues. Germline V gene data show CDR1 as LGHDT and CDR2 as YNNKEL (reference sequence). Trimming took off 1 base at V and 10 bases at J, with 17 bases between the two ends. Sequenced material: peripheral blood. The chain carries TRBV3-1 (or the pseudogene TRBV3-2) and TRBJ1-6; D possibly corresponds to TRBD1 (6 bases). The receptor comes from a man in his 70s with active COVID-19. The CDR3 region is CASSQVFRGVRSPLHF. CDR3 bases: TGTGCCAGCAGCCAAGTTTTCAGGGGAGTTCGGTCACCCCTCCACTTT.